This is a list of T cell receptor beta chains from one sample in a study of cytomegalovirus exposure and HLA in healthy donors. Sequenced by immunoSEQ multiplex PCR; TCRdb stores in-frame clones only, minus some. Of about 190,000 clones listed, roughly 77% are singletons. Sequenced sample: PBMCs. The receptors originated from a woman in her forties or fifties in good health and CMV-seronegative. Both conserved end residues are part of each CDR3. The D gene is left open where the match is weak. Clone size is not always given. Where it is, it says once, few, many or a class for expanded clones.

>TRBJ2-6|NA|NA|TRBV5-1
CASSLGGSPNVLTF
TGCGCCAGCAGCTTAGGGGGAAGTCCCAACGTCCTGACTTTC
>TRBJ2-4|NA|NA|TRBV6-6
CASRLGREKNIQYF
TGTGCCAGCAGACTCGGACGGGAGAAAAACATTCAGTACTTC
>TRBJ2-1|TRBD2|NA|TRBV2
CASKPGLALSDEQFF
TGTGCCAGTAAGCCGGGACTAGCATTATCCGATGAGCAGTTCTTC
>TRBJ1-1|TRBD1|NA|TRBV5-1
CASSLVGQQNTEAFF
TGCGCCAGCAGCTTGGTGGGACAGCAAAACACTGAAGCTTTCTTT
>TRBJ1-6|NA|NA|TRBV4-3
CASSQGRFVQGSYSPLHF
TGCGCCAGCAGCCAAGGCCGTTTTGTCCAGGGGAGTTATTCACCCCTCCACTTT
>TRBJ1-1|TRBD1|NA|TRBV7-2
CASRSDREMTEAFF
TGTGCCAGCAGGTCCGACAGGGAGATGACTGAAGCTTTCTTT
>TRBJ1-5|NA|NA|TRBV5-8
CASSLSGGAAQPQHF
TGTGCCAGCAGCTTGTCCGGGGGGGCTGCTCAGCCCCAGCATTTT
>TRBJ2-7|TRBD2|NA|TRBV19
CASSARTAGPLSYEQYF
TGTGCCAGTAGTGCCCGAACAGCGGGACCTCTCTCCTACGAGCAGTACTTC
>TRBJ1-2|NA|NA|TRBV18
CASSPVTASNYGYTF
TGTGCCAGCTCACCAGTGACAGCTTCTAACTATGGCTACACCTTC
>TRBJ1-1|TRBD1|few|TRBV11-1
CASSSPLDRGWGTEAFF
TGTGCCAGCAGTTCCCCACTGGACAGGGGTTGGGGCACTGAAGCTTTCTTT
>TRBJ2-7|NA|NA|TRBV5-4
CASSTLAEQYF
TGTGCCAGCAGCACCCTAGCCGAGCAGTACTTC
>TRBJ1-2|TRBD1|NA|TRBV4-3
CASSQGGTGVNYGYTF
TGCGCCAGCAGCCAAGGTGGGACAGGGGTTAACTATGGCTACACCTTC
>TRBJ2-1|NA|NA|TRBV6-1
CASKIDSYNEQFF
TGTGCCAGCAAAATAGACAGTTACAATGAGCAGTTCTTC
>TRBJ2-3|TRBD1|NA|TRBV5-1
CASSYGTATDTQYF
TGCGCCAGCAGCTACGGGACAGCCACAGATACGCAGTATTTT
>TRBJ2-1|NA|NA|TRBV16
CASSQGSLTFYNEQFF
TGTGCCAGCAGCCAAGGGTCCTTGACATTCTACAATGAGCAGTTCTTC
>TRBJ2-7|NA|NA|TRBV9
CASSPRDISYEQYF
TGTGCCAGCAGCCCTCGGGACATATCCTACGAGCAGTACTTC
>TRBJ1-4|NA|NA|TRBV28
CASSLGGWKLFF
TGTGCCAGCAGTTTAGGGGGGTGGAAACTGTTTTTT
>TRBJ2-2|TRBD2|NA|TRBV5-1
CASSLERGVFPGELFF
TGCGCCAGCAGCTTGGAGCGGGGGGTCTTCCCCGGGGAGCTGTTTTTT
>TRBJ2-3|NA|few|TRBV5-4
CASSYEGSTDTQYF
TGTGCCAGCAGCTACGAGGGATCCACAGATACGCAGTATTTT
>TRBJ1-2|NA|NA|TRBV7-8
CASSPTRGYGHTF
TGTGCCAGCAGCCCCACTCGGGGGTATGGCCACACCTTC
>TRBJ2-5|TRBD2|NA|TRBV5-4
CASSLRTSGAETQYF
TGTGCCAGCAGCCTACGGACTAGCGGGGCAGAGACCCAGTACTTC
>TRBJ2-7|TRBD1|NA|TRBV10-3
CAISESPGQGALYEQYF
TGTGCCATCAGTGAGTCTCCGGGACAGGGGGCCCTCTACGAGCAGTACTTC
>TRBJ2-5|NA|once|TRBV25-1
CASERGTQYF
TGTGCCAGCGAACGAGGGACCCAGTACTTC
>TRBJ2-2|NA|NA|TRBV13
CASSLEGAGELFF
TGTGCCAGCAGCTTAGAGGGGGCCGGGGAGCTGTTTTTT
>TRBJ1-2|NA|NA|TRBV7-2
CASSLEAEGGRGYTF
TGTGCCAGCAGCTTAGAAGCGGAGGGAGGAAGGGGCTACACCTTC
>TRBJ2-2|TRBD1|NA|TRBV7-6
CASSTTGGGNTGELFF
TGTGCCAGCAGCACGACAGGGGGGGGGAACACCGGGGAGCTGTTTTTT
>TRBJ2-7|NA|NA|TRBV6-6
CASTEQGFGYEQYF
TGTGCCAGCACCGAACAGGGCTTTGGCTACGAGCAGTACTTC
>TRBJ2-6|TRBD1|NA|TRBV5-6
CASARGPGANVLTF
TGTGCCAGCGCCAGGGGGCCTGGGGCCAACGTCCTGACTTTC
>TRBJ2-3|NA|NA|TRBV2
CASSERGLDTQYF
TGTGCCAGCAGTGAACGGGGGTTAGATACGCAGTATTTT
>TRBJ1-1|TRBD1|NA|TRBV10-3
CAIRMGTANTEAFF
TGTGCCATCAGGATGGGGACAGCGAACACTGAAGCTTTCTTT
>TRBJ2-7|NA|NA|TRBV5-8
CASSFRRMEYEQYF
TGTGCCAGCAGCTTTCGCAGGATGGAATACGAGCAGTACTTC
>TRBJ1-1|NA|NA|TRBV18
CASSPKFGRQNTEAFF
TGTGCCAGCTCCCCCAAGTTCGGGAGGCAGAACACTGAAGCTTTCTTT
>TRBJ2-7|TRBD2|once|TRBV2
CASRAASGGAYEQYF
TGTGCCAGCAGGGCCGCTAGCGGGGGGGCCTACGAGCAGTACTTC
>TRBJ1-2|NA|NA|TRBV4-3
CASSQDLLGEGYTF
TGCGCCAGCAGCCAAGATTTACTAGGTGAAGGCTACACCTTC
>TRBJ2-3|NA|NA|TRBV11-1
CASAKGLGGNTQYF
TGTGCCAGCGCTAAGGGGCTCGGTGGAAATACGCAGTATTTT
>TRBJ2-4|TRBD2|NA|TRBV5-1
CASSLERAASGGRIIQYF
TGCGCCAGCAGCTTGGAGCGGGCGGCTAGCGGGGGTAGAATCATTCAGTACTTC
>TRBJ1-2|NA|NA|TRBV27
CASSLRGLGYGYTF
TGTGCCAGCAGTTTACGGGGACTCGGCTATGGCTACACCTTC
>TRBJ2-6|NA|NA|TRBV6-6
CASRYGAEGANVLTF
TGTGCCAGCAGGTACGGGGCGGAGGGGGCCAACGTCCTGACTTTC
>TRBJ2-7|NA|NA|TRBV7-2
CASSLVVTQTYEQYF
TGTGCCAGCAGCTTAGTAGTGACACAGACCTACGAGCAGTACTTC
>TRBJ1-5|NA|once|TRBV5-4
CASSHRDSNQPQHF
TGTGCCAGCAGTCACAGGGATAGCAATCAGCCCCAGCATTTT